The present T cell receptor beta chain was sequenced within a study of regulatory T cells in long-lasting Graves disease. Arm-PCR with iRepertoire HTBI primers amplified the CDR3 regions for these TCR beta libraries. TCRdb analysed the multiplex PCR reads with MiXCR anew, one entry per CDR3 protein. Here the sample spans a few hundred thousand distinct CDR3 sequences, about a quarter being singletons. Specified time point: persistent/refractory GD, antithyroid drugs over 5 years with positive TRAb. From RNA extracted from PBMCs, the TCR library was made. The CDR3 is made up of 14 amino acids. Trimming removed 5 bases at V and 4 bases at J, with 14 bases between. CDR1 is SEHNR, CDR2 FQNEAQ, per germline (reference sequence).

The TCR originated in a female donor with Graves disease. Sequencing used peripheral blood mononuclear cells (PBMCs), obtained when the disease was refractory, from a patient treated with antithyroid drugs. The chain employs TRBV7-9 and TRBJ2-5; a possible D gene is TRBD1 (6 bases). The DNA of the CDR3 is TGTGCCAGCAGCAAACTGGGGGCAGGAGAGACCCAGTACTTC. The encoded protein is CASSKLGAGETQYF.